One sample yielded the 26 T cell receptor beta chains listed below, sequenced in a study of blood T cell repertoires in COVID-19 (TCRdb year 2020). Receptor amplification or capture employed the immunoSEQ multiplex PCR assay. TCRdb's version of the immuneACCESS table is confined to in-frame rearrangements and falls short of the full clone set. An unresolved V gene accounts for under half of the shortfall where checked; the remainder is of unknown origin. In all, the sample holds roughly 41,000 clones, and over 70% of those were seen once. Jointly, the top ten make up around a sixth of the sample. What was sequenced was peripheral blood. The receptors here all came from a human donor in a cohort sampled during active COVID-19.

The chain is built from TRBV4-1 and TRBJ1-2; no definite D call. The length of the CDR3 is 13 residues. The germline V gene has CDR1 MGHRA and CDR2 YSYEKL. The DNA for the CDR3 is TGCGCTACTAGTGGGGATACTAACTATGGCTACACCTTC. Its translation: CATSGDTNYGYTF.

This chain joins TRBV10-3 and TRBJ2-1, with 8 bases matching TRBD2. CDR3 length: 15 amino acids. Trimming cost V 4 bases and J 0 bases; bases outside gene matches: 2. Germline CDR1 is ENHRY and CDR2 is SYGVKD. The CDR3 DNA reads TGTGCCATCAGTGGCCGGGGGGGCTCCTACAATGAGCAGTTCTTC. Translation gives CAISGRGGSYNEQFF.

The V gene is TRBV2, the J gene TRBJ2-7; 9 positions agree with TRBD2. CDR1 is SNHLY, CDR2 FYNNEI, per germline. The CDR3 has 18 amino acids. With V trimmed by 3 bases and J by 3 bases, 15 bases remained unmatched. The CDR3 is CASSDIAGASPLSYEQYF. The CDR3 DNA sequence: TGTGCCAGCAGTGATATAGCGGGGGCCTCCCCTTTGAGCTACGAGCAGTACTTC.

The chain links TRBV3-1 (or the pseudogene TRBV3-2) to TRBJ2-1; 9 nucleotides align to TRBD2. CDR3 length: 16 residues. Germline values: CDR1 LGHDT, CDR2 YNNKEL (reference sequence). Losses at the gene ends were 2 bases for V and 1 base for J; bases not matched to a gene: 3. The CDR3 region has the DNA TGTGCCAGCAGCCAAAAGAGCGGGAGGTCCTACAATGAGCAGTTCTTC. This sequence encodes CASSQKSGRSYNEQFF.

This chain connects TRBV6-1 to TRBJ2-5; D is undetermined. V dropped 7 bases and J dropped 1 base, with 7 bases sitting between them. Germline CDR1 MNHNS, CDR2 SASEGT. This CDR3 comprises 12 residues. The CDR3 region is CASTWSQETQYF. CDR3 coding DNA: TGTGCCAGCACCTGGAGCCAAGAGACCCAGTACTTC.

The chain is built from TRBV5-4 and TRBJ2-7, with D perhaps matching TRBD1 (5 bases). This CDR3 is 13 amino acids long. Germline assignment: CDR1 SGHNT and CDR2 YYREEE (reference sequence). The V end lost 0 bases, the J end lost 4 bases, and 8 bases lay between the germline ends. The CDR3 region is CASSLGRTYEQYF. The DNA for the CDR3 is TGTGCCAGCAGCTTGGGACGGACATACGAGCAGTACTTC.

The genes are TRBV4-1 and TRBJ1-1; D gene unclear. The CDR3 spans 15 residues. Germline V gene lookup returns CDR1 MGHRA and CDR2 YSYEKL. Trimming took off 3 bases at V and 2 bases at J, with 13 bases between the two ends. CDR3 in amino acids: CASSQEMRANTEAFF. Written as DNA, the CDR3 is TGCGCCAGCAGCCAGGAGATGAGGGCTAACACTGAAGCTTTCTTT.

This chain joins TRBV27 and TRBJ2-7, with D perhaps TRBD1 (6 bases). Germline V CDR1 and CDR2: MNHEY, SMNVEV (reference sequence). The CDR3 length is 14 residues. V shed 3 bases and J shed 2 bases, with 11 bases lying between them. The CDR3 nucleotides read TGTGCCAGCAGTTTCGACAGGTCCCCCTACGAGCAGTACTTC. It translates to CASSFDRSPYEQYF.

J is TRBJ2-7 and V is TRBV27; D may be TRBD2 (6 bases). In germline, CDR1 is MNHEY, CDR2 SMNVEV (reference sequence). Trimming pared 6 bases from V and 0 bases from J, leaving 12 bases between. CDR3 length equals 14 residues. DNA for the CDR3: TGTGCCAGCAGCCAGGGACTGAGCTCCTACGAGCAGTACTTC. It codes for CASSQGLSSYEQYF.

The chain links TRBV7-9 to TRBJ2-1; 16 nucleotides match TRBD2. The CDR3 runs to 14 residues. Germline CDR1 and CDR2: SEHNR and FQNEAQ (reference sequence). V lost 5 bases, J lost 16 bases, and 8 bases stayed unmatched. CDR3 nucleotides: TGTGCCAGCAGCACGGGGACTAGCGGGAGGGGGTTTTTCTTC. Encoded protein: CASSTGTSGRGFFF.

The chain carries TRBV7-2 and TRBJ1-3, with D possibly TRBD1 on 5 matching bases. CDR1 and CDR2 (germline): SGHTA, FQGNSA. Trimming shortened V by 3 bases and J by 2 bases, and 8 bases separated the two germline ends. The CDR3 loop spans 14 amino acids. The DNA for the CDR3 is TGTGCCAGCAGCTTGGGGGGAGCTGGAAACACCATATATTTT. The encoded protein is CASSLGGAGNTIYF.

The rearrangement links TRBV7-6 to TRBJ1-6; D possibly corresponds to TRBD1 (5 bases). Per germline, CDR1 SGHVS and CDR2 FNYEAQ. The V end was cut by 0 bases, the J end by 7 bases, with 22 bases between. The CDR3 length is 19 residues. The CDR3 nucleotides read TGTGCCAGCAGCTTAGCCCCGGCAGGCCCCAGGGTTGGGAATTCACCCCTCCACTTT. It specifies CASSLAPAGPRVGNSPLHF. Complete variable domain (other parts from reference TRBV7-6 and TRBJ1-6): GAGVSQSPRYKVTKRGQDVALRCDPISGHVSLYWYRQALGQGPEFLTYFNYEAQQDKSGLPNDRFSAERPEGSISTLTIQRTEQRDSAMYRCASSLAPAGPRVGNSPLHFGNGTRLTVT.

The V and J genes are TRBV6-5 and TRBJ1-2, with TRBD1 identical over 9 bases. The CDR3 has 15 residues. V lost 7 bases to trimming and J lost 6 bases; unmatched junction nucleotides: 12. Germline CDR1 and CDR2: MNHEY and SVGAGI. The CDR3 sequence: CASTGGTGRLDGYTF. CDR3 DNA: TGTGCCAGCACTGGAGGGACAGGGCGGTTAGATGGCTACACCTTC.

This clone is medium-sized by share. V gene TRBV27 combines with J gene TRBJ1-1; D is unresolved. V shed 0 bases and J shed 0 bases, with 2 bases lying between them. In germline, CDR1 is MNHEY, CDR2 SMNVEV (reference sequence). CDR3 length: 13 amino acids. CDR3 in DNA: TGTGCCAGCAGTTTATCCATGAACACTGAAGCTTTCTTT. It translates to CASSLSMNTEAFF.

The chain carries TRBV28 and TRBJ2-1; possibly TRBD1 for D (6 bases). Germline-derived CDR1 and CDR2 are MDHEN and SYDVKM. With 8 bases removed from V and 3 bases from J, the gap between germline ends came to 14 bases. CDR3 size: 14 residues. The CDR3 is CASESGTIYNEQFF. DNA for the CDR3: TGTGCCAGCGAGTCCGGGACAATCTACAATGAGCAGTTCTTC.

In its sample, this clone was seen once. The genes are TRBV7-9 and TRBJ2-7, with TRBD1 as a possible D gene (6 bases). The CDR3 extends over 14 amino acids. Trimming removed 5 bases from V and 2 bases from J, with 13 bases in between. The V gene's germline CDR1 is SEHNR and CDR2 FQNEAQ (reference sequence). The CDR3 region has the DNA TGTGCCAGCAGCACGGAGGACAGAACCTACGAGCAGTACTTC. Its translation is CASSTEDRTYEQYF. Variable domain in full (rest from reference TRBV7-9 and TRBJ2-7): DTGVSQNPRHKITKRGQNVTFRCDPISEHNRLYWYRQTLGQGPEFLTYFQNEAQLEKSRLLSDRFSAERPKGSFSTLEIQRTEQGDSAMYLCASSTEDRTYEQYFGPGTRLTVT.

The gene calls are TRBV19 and TRBJ2-2; 11 bases line up with TRBD2. CDR3 size: 19 residues. The V gene's germline CDR1 is LNHDA and CDR2 SQIVND (reference sequence). V lost 5 bases and J lost 0; bases outside the gene matches: 11. In DNA form, the CDR3 reads TGTGCCAGTAGTCCCCTATCCCCTAGCGGGAGGCCGAACACCGGGGAGCTGTTTTTT. It specifies CASSPLSPSGRPNTGELFF.

CDR3 amino acids: CASSPWTSGDEQFF. CDR3 nucleotide sequence: TGTGCCAGCAGCCCATGGACTAGCGGGGATGAGCAGTTCTTC. This chain links TRBV3-1 (or the pseudogene TRBV3-2) with TRBJ2-1; 12 positions match TRBD2. CDR3 length: 14 amino acids. The V segment lost 4 bases and the J segment 8 bases; nucleotides outside the gene matches: 3. Looked up from germline, CDR1 is LGHDT and CDR2 is YNNKEL (reference sequence).

The chain is built from TRBV7-3 and TRBJ2-1, with TRBD1 matching 7 bases. CDR1 and CDR2 (germline): SGHTA, FQGTGA. CDR3 length equals 15 residues. Trimming took 5 bases from V and 4 from J; bases not matched to a gene: 8. The CDR3 nucleotides read TGTGCCAGCAGCATAGCCGGGACAGATTACAATGAGCAGTTCTTC. This translates into CASSIAGTDYNEQFF.

This clone appeared a few times. This chain uses TRBV12-3 or TRBV12-4 with TRBJ1-5; D call uncertain. Deletions cut 5 bases from V and 8 bases from J, with 7 bases between. The CDR3 has 11 residues. Here the CDR3 reads CASSGGEPQHF. In nucleotides, the CDR3 is TGTGCCAGCAGTGGCGGCGAGCCCCAGCATTTT.

The rearrangement links TRBV3-1 (or the pseudogene TRBV3-2) to TRBJ2-7, with TRBD2 matching over 9 bases. Germline V gene lookup returns CDR1 LGHDT and CDR2 YNNKEL (reference sequence). The CDR3 has 16 amino acids. The J segment lost 0 bases and the V segment lost 2 bases, leaving 5 bases of the junction unmatched. CDR3 residues: CASSQKPGLASYEQYF. The CDR3 DNA is TGTGCCAGCAGCCAAAAACCGGGACTAGCCTCCTACGAGCAGTACTTC.

The chain has TRBV7-7 and TRBJ1-4; tentative D call: TRBD1 (5 bases). V was clipped by 1 base and J by 8 bases, with 14 bases between them. CDR3 size: 15 residues. CDR1 SSHAT and CDR2 FNYEAQ come from the germline V gene (reference sequence). CDR3 region: CASSLGSGGGEKLFF. The CDR3 bases are TGTGCCAGCAGCTTAGGGAGCGGGGGTGGCGAAAAACTGTTTTTT.

The chain uses TRBV6-5 and TRBJ2-7, with TRBD2 as a possible D gene (6 bases). Germline V gene data show CDR1 as MNHEY and CDR2 as SVGAGI. The CDR3 runs to 12 residues. The ends were cut back, 7 bases at V and 4 bases at J, with 11 bases in the middle. The CDR3 loop reads CASNDGGYEQYF. The DNA for the CDR3 is TGTGCCAGCAACGACGGAGGGTACGAGCAGTACTTC.

The gene calls are TRBV15 and TRBJ1-5; D is undetermined. Germline CDR1 and CDR2: LNHNV and YYDKDF (reference sequence). Trimming cost V 3 bases and J 0 bases, with 6 bases left between them. The CDR3 consists of 14 residues. The CDR3 DNA is TGTGCCACCAGCAGGGCCTTTAGCAATCAGCCCCAGCATTTT. As protein: CATSRAFSNQPQHF.

The V call is TRBV5-5, the J call TRBJ2-1; TRBD2 matches 12 bases. This CDR3 is 16 amino acids long. Germline V gives CDR1 SGHKS, CDR2 YYEKEE (reference sequence). V shed 2 bases, J shed 8 bases, and the junction held 8 bases outside the gene matches. The CDR3 spells CASSFLAGGPGYEQFF. In DNA form, the CDR3 reads TGTGCCAGCAGCTTTCTAGCGGGAGGGCCTGGGTATGAGCAGTTCTTC.

The V call is TRBV19, the J call TRBJ2-1; 11 nucleotides line up with TRBD1. From germline, CDR1 is LNHDA and CDR2 SQIVND (reference sequence). The V segment lost 6 bases and the J segment 10 bases; nucleotides outside the gene matches: 5. The CDR3 sequence is 13 residues long. CDR3 in amino acids: CASRDRGQGEQFF. The CDR3 DNA is TGTGCCAGTAGGGACAGGGGGCAGGGAGAGCAGTTCTTC.